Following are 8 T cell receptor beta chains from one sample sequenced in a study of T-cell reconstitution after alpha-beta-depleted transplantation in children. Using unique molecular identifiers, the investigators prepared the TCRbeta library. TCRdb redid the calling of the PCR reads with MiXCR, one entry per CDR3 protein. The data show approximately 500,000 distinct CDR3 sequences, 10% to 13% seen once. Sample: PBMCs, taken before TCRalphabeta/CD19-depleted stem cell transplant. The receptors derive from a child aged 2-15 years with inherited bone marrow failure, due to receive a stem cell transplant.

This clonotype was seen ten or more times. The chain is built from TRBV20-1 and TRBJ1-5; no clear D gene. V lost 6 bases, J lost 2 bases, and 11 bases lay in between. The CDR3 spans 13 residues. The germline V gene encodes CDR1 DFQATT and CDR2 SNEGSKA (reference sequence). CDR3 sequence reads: CSAQHGGNQPQHF. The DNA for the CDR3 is TGCAGTGCGCAGCACGGGGGCAATCAGCCCCAGCATTTT.

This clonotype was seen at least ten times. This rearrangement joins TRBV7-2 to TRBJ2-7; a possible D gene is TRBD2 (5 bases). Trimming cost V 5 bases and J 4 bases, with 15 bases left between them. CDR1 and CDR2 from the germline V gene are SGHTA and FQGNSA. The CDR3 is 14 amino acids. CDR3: CASSPNGPGYEQYF. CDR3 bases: TGTGCCAGCAGCCCGAACGGCCCGGGGTACGAGCAGTACTTC.

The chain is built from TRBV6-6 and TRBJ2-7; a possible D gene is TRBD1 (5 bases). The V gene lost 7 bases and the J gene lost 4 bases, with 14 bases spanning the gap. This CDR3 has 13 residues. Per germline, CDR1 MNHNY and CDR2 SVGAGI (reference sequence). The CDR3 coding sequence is TGTGCCAGCACGGCGCAGGGAAGATACGAGCAGTACTTC. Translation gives CASTAQGRYEQYF.

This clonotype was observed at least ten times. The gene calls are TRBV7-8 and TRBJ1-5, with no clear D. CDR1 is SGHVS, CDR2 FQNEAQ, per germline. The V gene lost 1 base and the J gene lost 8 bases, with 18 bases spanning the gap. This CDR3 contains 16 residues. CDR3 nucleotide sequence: TGTGCCAGCAGCTTAGGACGGCTCCCGGGGTGGGAGCCCCAGCATTTT. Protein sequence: CASSLGRLPGWEPQHF.

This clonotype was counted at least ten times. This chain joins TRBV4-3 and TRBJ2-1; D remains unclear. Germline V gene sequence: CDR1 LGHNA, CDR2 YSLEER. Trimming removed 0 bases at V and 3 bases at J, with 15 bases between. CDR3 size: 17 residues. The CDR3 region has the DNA TGCGCCAGCAGCCAAGATCATCACGGAAAAAACTACAATGAGCAGTTCTTC. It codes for CASSQDHHGKNYNEQFF.

The CDR3 DNA is TGTGCCAGCAGCTTGGGAATAGCCTCCTACGAGCAGTACTTC. It encodes CASSLGIASYEQYF. The chain links TRBV5-4 to TRBJ2-7; no clear D. Germline V gene lookup returns CDR1 SGHNT and CDR2 YYREEE (reference sequence). The V gene lost 0 bases and the J gene lost 0 bases, with 7 bases spanning the gap. This CDR3 comprises 14 residues.

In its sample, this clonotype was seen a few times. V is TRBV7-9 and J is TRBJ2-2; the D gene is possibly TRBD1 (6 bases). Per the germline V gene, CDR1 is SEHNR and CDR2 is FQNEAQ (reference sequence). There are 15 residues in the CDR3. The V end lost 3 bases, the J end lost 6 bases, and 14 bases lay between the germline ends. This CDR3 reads CASSFYRARAGELFF. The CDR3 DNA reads TGTGCCAGCAGCTTCTACAGGGCCCGCGCCGGGGAGCTGTTTTTT.

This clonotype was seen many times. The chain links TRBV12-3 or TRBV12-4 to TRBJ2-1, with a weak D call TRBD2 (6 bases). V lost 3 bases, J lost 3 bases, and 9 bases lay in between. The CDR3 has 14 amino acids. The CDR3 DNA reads TGTGCCAGCAGTTTGGGGGGTGACTACAATGAGCAGTTCTTC. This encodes CASSLGGDYNEQFF.